A single TCR beta chain is shown here with its context. Its specificity is not known. At the DNA level, this CDR3 is encoded by other sequences in the same sample as well. The sample originates from a study of beta chain features in type 1 diabetes. Study-wide background: Across the samples, roughly 98,000,000 sorted cells were examined in total.

Study results and limitations: Junctions at VDJ sites from type 1 diabetes patients had fewer insertions and more deletions. Moderate yet significant TCRB CDR3 shortening was seen in Type 1 diabetes patients in all four CD4+ subsets.

The study reverse transcribed the entire isolated RNA, so it sequenced expressed TCRB transcripts. Produced via immunoSEQ multiplex PCR; TCRdb's table is partial and in-frame only. The data hold some 350,000 clones, with around 9.6% observed a single time. A sort by CD45RO/CCR7/CD25/CD127/CD95/CD27 yielded CD4+ naive, central memory, regulatory and stem cell-like memory cells. The germline V gene has CDR1 LNHDA and CDR2 SQIVND (reference sequence). CDR3 length: 13 residues. Trimming pared 4 bases from V and 4 bases from J, leaving 10 bases between. Input material: central memory CD4+ T cells from blood. V usage is TRBV19 and J usage is TRBJ2-5, with D unresolved. The TCR was taken from a man aged 25 to 40 with type 1 diabetes. The CDR3 DNA is TGTGCCAGTAGTACGGGCCTGGGAGAGACCCAGTACTTC. Its translation is CASSTGLGETQYF.